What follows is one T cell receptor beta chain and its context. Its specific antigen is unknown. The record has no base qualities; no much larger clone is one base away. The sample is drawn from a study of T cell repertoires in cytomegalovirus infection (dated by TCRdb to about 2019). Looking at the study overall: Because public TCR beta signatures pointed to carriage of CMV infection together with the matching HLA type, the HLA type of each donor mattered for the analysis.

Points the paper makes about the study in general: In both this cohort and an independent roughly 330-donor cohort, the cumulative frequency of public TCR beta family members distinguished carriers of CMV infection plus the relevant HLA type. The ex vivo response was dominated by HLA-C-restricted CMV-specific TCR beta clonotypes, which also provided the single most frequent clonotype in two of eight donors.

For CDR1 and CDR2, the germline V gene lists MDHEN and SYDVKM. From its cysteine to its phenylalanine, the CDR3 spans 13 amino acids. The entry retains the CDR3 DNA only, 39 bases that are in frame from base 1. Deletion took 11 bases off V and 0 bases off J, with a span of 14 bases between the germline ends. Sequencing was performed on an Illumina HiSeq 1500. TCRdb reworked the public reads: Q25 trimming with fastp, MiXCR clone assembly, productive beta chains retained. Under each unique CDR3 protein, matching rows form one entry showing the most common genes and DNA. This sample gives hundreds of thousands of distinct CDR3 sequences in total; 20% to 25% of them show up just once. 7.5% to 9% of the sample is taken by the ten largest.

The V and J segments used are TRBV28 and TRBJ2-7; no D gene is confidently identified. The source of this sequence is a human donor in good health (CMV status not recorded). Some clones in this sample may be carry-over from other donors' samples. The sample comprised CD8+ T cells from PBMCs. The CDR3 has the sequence CACSRAASYEQYF. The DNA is TGTGCCTGCTCCCGAGCAGCCTCCTACGAGCAGTACTTC.